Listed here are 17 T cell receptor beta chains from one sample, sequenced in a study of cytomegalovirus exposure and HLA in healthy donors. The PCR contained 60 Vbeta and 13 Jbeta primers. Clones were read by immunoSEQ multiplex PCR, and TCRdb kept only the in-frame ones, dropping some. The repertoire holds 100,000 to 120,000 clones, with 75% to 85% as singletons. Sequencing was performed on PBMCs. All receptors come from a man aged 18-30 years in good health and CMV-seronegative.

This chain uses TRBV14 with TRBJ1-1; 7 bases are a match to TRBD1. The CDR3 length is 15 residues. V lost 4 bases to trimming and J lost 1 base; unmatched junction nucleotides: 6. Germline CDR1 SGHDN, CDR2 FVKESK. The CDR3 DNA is TGTGCCAGCAGCCTCCGGACAGGACGGAACACTGAAGCTTTCTTT. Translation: CASSLRTGRNTEAFF.

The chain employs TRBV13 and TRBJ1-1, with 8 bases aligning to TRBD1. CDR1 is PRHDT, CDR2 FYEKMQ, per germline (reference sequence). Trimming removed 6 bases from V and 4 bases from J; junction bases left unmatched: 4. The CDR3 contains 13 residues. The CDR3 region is CASRGQEGTEAFF. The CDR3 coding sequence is TGTGCCAGCAGGGGACAGGAGGGCACTGAAGCTTTCTTT.

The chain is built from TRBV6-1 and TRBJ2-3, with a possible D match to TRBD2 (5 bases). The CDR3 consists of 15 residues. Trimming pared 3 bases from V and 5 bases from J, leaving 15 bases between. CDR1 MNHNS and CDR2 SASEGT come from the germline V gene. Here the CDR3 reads CASSDGSGLGDTQYF. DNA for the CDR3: TGTGCCAGCAGTGACGGGTCGGGATTGGGAGATACGCAGTATTTT.

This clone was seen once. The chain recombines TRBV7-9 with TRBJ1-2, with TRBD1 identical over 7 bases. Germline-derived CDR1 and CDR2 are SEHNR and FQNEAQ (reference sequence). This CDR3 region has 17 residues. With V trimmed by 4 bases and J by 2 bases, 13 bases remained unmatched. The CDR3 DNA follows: TGTGCCAGCAGCTGGGGGTTGGCCGACAGGGCGAACTATGGCTACACCTTC. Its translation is CASSWGLADRANYGYTF.

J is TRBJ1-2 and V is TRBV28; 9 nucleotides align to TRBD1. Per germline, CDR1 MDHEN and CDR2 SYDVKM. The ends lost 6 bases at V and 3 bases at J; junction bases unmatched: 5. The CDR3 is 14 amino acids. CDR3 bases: TGTGCCAGCAGGGCCACAGGGGGCGACTATGGCTACACCTTC. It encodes CASRATGGDYGYTF.

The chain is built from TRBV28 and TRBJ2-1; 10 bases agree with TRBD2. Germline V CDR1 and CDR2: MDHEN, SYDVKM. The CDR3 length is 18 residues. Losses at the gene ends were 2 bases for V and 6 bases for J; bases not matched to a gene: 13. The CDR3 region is CASSLNWASGSLVNEQFF. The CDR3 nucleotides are TGTGCCAGCAGTTTAAATTGGGCTAGCGGGAGTCTAGTCAATGAGCAGTTCTTC.

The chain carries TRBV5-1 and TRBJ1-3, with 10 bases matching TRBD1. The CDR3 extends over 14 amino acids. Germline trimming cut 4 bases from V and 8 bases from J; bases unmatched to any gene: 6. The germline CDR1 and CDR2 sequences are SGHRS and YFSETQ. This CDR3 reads CASSPGQGRDTIYF. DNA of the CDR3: TGCGCCAGCAGCCCGGGACAGGGGAGGGACACCATATATTTT. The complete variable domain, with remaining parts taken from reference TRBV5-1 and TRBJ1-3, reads KAGVTQTPRYLIKTRGQQVTLSCSPISGHRSVSWYQQTPGQGLQFLFEYFSETQRNKGNFPGRFSGRQFSNSRSEMNVSTLELGDSALYLCASSPGQGRDTIYFGEGSWLTVV.

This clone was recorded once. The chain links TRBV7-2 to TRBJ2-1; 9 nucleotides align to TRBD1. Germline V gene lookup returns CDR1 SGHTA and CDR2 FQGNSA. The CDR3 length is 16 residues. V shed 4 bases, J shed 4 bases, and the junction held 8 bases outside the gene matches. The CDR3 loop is CASSSRGDRAYNEQFF. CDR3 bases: TGTGCCAGCAGCTCCCGGGGGGACAGGGCGTACAATGAGCAGTTCTTC.

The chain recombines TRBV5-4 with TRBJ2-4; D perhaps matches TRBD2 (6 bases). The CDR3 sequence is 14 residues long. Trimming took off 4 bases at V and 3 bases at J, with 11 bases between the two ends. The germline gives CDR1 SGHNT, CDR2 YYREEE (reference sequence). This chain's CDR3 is CASSPRGGKNIQYF. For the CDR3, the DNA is TGTGCCAGCAGCCCAAGGGGAGGCAAAAACATTCAGTACTTC.

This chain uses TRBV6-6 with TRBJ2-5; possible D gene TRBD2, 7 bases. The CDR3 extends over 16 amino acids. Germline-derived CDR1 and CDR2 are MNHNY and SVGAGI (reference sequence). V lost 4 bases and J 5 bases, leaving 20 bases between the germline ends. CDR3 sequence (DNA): TGTGCCAGCAGTTTAACGACTAAAGGGGGGGCGGAGACCCAGTACTTC. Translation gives CASSLTTKGGAETQYF.

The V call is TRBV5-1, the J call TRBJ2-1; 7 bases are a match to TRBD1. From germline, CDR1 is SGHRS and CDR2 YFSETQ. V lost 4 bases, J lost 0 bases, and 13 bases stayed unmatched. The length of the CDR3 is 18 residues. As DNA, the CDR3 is TGCGCCAGCAGCCTATCACCACAGGGGTCGAGCTCCTACAATGAGCAGTTCTTC. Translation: CASSLSPQGSSSYNEQFF.

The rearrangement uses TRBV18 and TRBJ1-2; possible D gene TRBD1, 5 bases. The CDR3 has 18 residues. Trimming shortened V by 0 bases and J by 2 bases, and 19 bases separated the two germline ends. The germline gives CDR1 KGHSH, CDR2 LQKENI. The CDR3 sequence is CASSPPAGRRLVNYGYTF. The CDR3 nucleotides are TGTGCCAGCTCACCACCGGCAGGGCGGCGTCTTGTAAACTATGGCTACACCTTC.

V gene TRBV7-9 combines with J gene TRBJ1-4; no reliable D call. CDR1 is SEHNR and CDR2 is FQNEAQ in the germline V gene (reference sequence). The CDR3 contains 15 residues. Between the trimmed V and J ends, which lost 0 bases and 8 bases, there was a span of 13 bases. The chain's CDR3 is CASSLAQFNKEKLFF. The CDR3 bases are TGTGCCAGCAGCTTAGCGCAGTTTAATAAGGAAAAACTGTTTTTT. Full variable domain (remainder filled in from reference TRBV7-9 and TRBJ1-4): DTGVSQNPRHKITKRGQNVTFRCDPISEHNRLYWYRQTLGQGPEFLTYFQNEAQLEKSRLLSDRFSAERPKGSFSTLEIQRTEQGDSAMYLCASSLAQFNKEKLFFGSGTQLSVL.

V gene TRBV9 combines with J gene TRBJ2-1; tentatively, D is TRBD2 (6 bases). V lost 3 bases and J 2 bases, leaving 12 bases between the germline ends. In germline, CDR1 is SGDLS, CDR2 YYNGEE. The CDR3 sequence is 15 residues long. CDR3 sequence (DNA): TGTGCCAGCAGCGCTAGCGCGTCCACCTACAATGAGCAGTTCTTC. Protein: CASSASASTYNEQFF.

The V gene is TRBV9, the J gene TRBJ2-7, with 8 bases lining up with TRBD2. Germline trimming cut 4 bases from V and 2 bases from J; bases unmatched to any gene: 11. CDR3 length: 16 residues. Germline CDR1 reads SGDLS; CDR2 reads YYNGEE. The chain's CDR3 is CASSPQLAVGTYEQYF. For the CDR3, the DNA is TGTGCCAGCAGCCCCCAACTAGCGGTTGGGACCTACGAGCAGTACTTC.

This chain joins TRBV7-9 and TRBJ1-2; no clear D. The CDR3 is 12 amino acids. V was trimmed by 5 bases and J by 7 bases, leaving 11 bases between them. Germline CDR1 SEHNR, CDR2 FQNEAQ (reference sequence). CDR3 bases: TGTGCCAGCAGCCCTGGCCCACGTGGCTACACCTTC. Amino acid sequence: CASSPGPRGYTF.

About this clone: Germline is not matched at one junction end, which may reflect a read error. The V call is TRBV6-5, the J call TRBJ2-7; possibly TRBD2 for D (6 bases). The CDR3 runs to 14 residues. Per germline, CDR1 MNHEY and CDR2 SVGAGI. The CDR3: CASSYSEEGPPRDF. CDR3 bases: TGTGCCAGCAGTTACTCAGAGGAGGGTCCCCCGCGGGACTTC.